This entry describes one T cell receptor (beta chain). The entry originates in a study of technical replicates of blood from a few donors. The protocol was immunoSEQ multiplex PCR, while the TCRdb copy is restricted to in-frame clones and leaves out a portion. The sample yields about 68,000 clones, around 97% seen once. V lost 6 bases and J 4 bases, leaving 19 bases between the germline ends. From germline, CDR1 is KGHSH and CDR2 LQKENI. This CDR3 has 16 amino acids. The sequencing input was T cells isolated from PBMCs. This TCR was recovered from a human donor in good health. The chain employs TRBV18 and TRBJ2-1; possible D gene TRBD1, 5 bases. CDR3 sequence: CASSPEVGLGYNEQFF. The CDR3 DNA reads as TGTGCCAGCTCCCCTGAGGTGGGGCTCGGATACAATGAGCAGTTCTTC.